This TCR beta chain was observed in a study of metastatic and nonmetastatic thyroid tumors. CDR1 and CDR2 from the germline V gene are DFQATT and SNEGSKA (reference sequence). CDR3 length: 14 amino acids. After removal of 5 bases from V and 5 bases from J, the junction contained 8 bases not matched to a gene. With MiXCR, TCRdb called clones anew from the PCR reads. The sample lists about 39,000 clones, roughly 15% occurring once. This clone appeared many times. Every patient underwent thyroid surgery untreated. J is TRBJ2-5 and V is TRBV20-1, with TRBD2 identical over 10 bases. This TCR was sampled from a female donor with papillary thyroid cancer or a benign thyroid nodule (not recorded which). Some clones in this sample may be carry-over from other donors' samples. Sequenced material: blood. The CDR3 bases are TGCAGTGCTGAGCGGGAGGGAGGTCTGGAGACCCAGTACTTC. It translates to CSAEREGGLETQYF.